Below, 20 T cell receptor beta chains from the same sample are listed, as sequenced in a study of cytomegalovirus exposure and HLA in healthy donors. In the PCR, 60 Vbeta and 13 Jbeta primers were used. Some clones are missing from TCRdb's copy, which holds only in-frame ones; the method was immunoSEQ multiplex PCR. The table has fewer than 95,000 clones, 60% to 75% seen once; the top ten hold around 15%. Sequenced: PBMCs. The receptors shown here come from a woman in her thirties or forties in good health and CMV-seropositive.

V usage is TRBV30 and J usage is TRBJ1-1, with a possible D match to TRBD1 (5 bases). Germline V gene sequence: CDR1 GTSNPN, CDR2 SVGIG (reference sequence). The CDR3 has 14 amino acids. Between the trimmed V and J ends, which lost 0 bases and 5 bases, there was a span of 13 bases. In DNA, the CDR3 is TGTGCCTGGAGTGTAATCTCAAGGGGAACTGAAGCTTTCTTT. As protein: CAWSVISRGTEAFF.

This chain joins TRBV4-2 and TRBJ2-3; tentative D call: TRBD2 (7 bases). This CDR3 region has 18 residues. Germline assignment: CDR1 LGHNA and CDR2 YNFKEQ. V was pared by 1 base and J by 1 base, with 18 bases between. CDR3 sequence (DNA): TGTGCCAGCAGCCAAGCGCGGCGGGGGCGTGTAGGCACAGATACGCAGTATTTT. This encodes CASSQARRGRVGTDTQYF.

This clone showed up just a few times. The V and J genes are TRBV2 and TRBJ1-2; 7 nucleotides agree with TRBD1. With 7 bases clipped from V and 2 bases from J, the junction kept 4 bases outside the gene matches. The CDR3 spans 13 residues. Looked up from germline, CDR1 is SNHLY and CDR2 is FYNNEI. The CDR3 sequence: CASTPDRNYGYTF. CDR3 coding DNA: TGTGCCAGCACTCCGGACAGGAACTATGGCTACACCTTC. Full variable domain (missing parts from reference TRBV2 and TRBJ1-2): EPEVTQTPSHQVTQMGQEVILRCVPISNHLYFYWYRQILGQKVEFLVSFYNNEISEKSEIFDDQFSVERPDGSNFTLKIRSTKLEDSAMYFCASTPDRNYGYTFGSGTRLTVV.

The J gene is TRBJ1-3, the V gene TRBV27, with 7 bases aligning to TRBD1. The ends lost 5 bases at V and 2 bases at J; junction bases unmatched: 6. Germline V gene lookup returns CDR1 MNHEY and CDR2 SMNVEV (reference sequence). The CDR3 consists of 15 residues. This CDR3 reads CASSGRGRAGNTIYF. DNA of the CDR3: TGTGCCAGCAGTGGAAGGGGGCGGGCTGGAAACACCATATATTTT.

Worth noting for this clone: Distinct nucleotide sequences in the sample also encode this CDR3. This chain connects TRBV18 to TRBJ2-7; D remains ambiguous. Germline V CDR1 and CDR2: KGHSH, LQKENI. V was cut by 3 bases and J by 3 bases, with 3 bases left in between. CDR3 size: 11 residues. The CDR3 DNA sequence: TGTGCCAGCTCACCCCGCTACGAGCAGTACTTC. Translation gives CASSPRYEQYF.

There are a few counts of this clone. With a far larger clone one base away, a read error is the likely cause. It is unclear where the CDR3 begins or ends on the DNA, so no DNA is shown, and the CDR3 is as TCRdb lists it. The V gene is TRBV5-6, the J gene TRBJ1-1; no check of the table's D call, TRBD1, against the DNA was made. From germline, CDR1 is SGHDT and CDR2 YYEEEE. A total of 16 residues make up the CDR3, ends included. CDR3: CASSLFGPGGNTEAFF.

The CDR3 loop reads CASTPQGFRGYTF. The CDR3 nucleotides read TGTGCCAGCACACCACAGGGTTTTAGAGGCTACACCTTC. This chain joins TRBV28 and TRBJ1-2; TRBD1 might be the D (6 bases). Germline values: CDR1 MDHEN, CDR2 SYDVKM. V was shortened by 7 bases and J by 8 bases, with 17 bases between the two germline ends. The CDR3 spans 13 residues.

This chain links TRBV19 with TRBJ2-3, with D possibly being TRBD1 (6 bases). The germline CDR1 and CDR2 sequences are LNHDA and SQIVND (reference sequence). V lost 0 bases to trimming and J lost 0 bases, with 10 bases between them. The CDR3 has 16 residues. CDR3 coding DNA: TGTGCCAGTAGTATAGAGGGTAGGGGGAGCACAGATACGCAGTATTTT. Amino acid sequence: CASSIEGRGSTDTQYF.

The sample holds a few counts of this clone. The J gene is TRBJ1-5, the V gene TRBV7-9; 7 nucleotides agree with TRBD1. Germline trimming cut 10 bases from V and 4 bases from J; bases unmatched to any gene: 13. Germline-derived CDR1 and CDR2 are SEHNR and FQNEAQ (reference sequence). The CDR3 extends over 15 amino acids. CDR3 DNA: TGTGCCACCTCGGACGGGACAGTAGAGAATCAGCCCCAGCATTTT. It encodes CATSDGTVENQPQHF.

The rearrangement links TRBV6-1 to TRBJ2-5, with TRBD1 matching over 9 bases. Germline-derived CDR1 and CDR2 are MNHNS and SASEGT. CDR3 length equals 16 residues. J lost 5 bases, V lost 2 bases, and 9 bases had no gene match. CDR3 region: CASSEIGTGWDETQYF. The CDR3 coding sequence is TGTGCCAGCAGTGAAATCGGGACAGGGTGGGATGAGACCCAGTACTTC.

This clone appeared once. The chain joins TRBV6-5 to TRBJ2-7, with D perhaps TRBD1 (6 bases). The V gene's germline CDR1 is MNHEY and CDR2 SVGAGI. The CDR3 has 13 residues. The V and J ends lost 6 bases and 1 base respectively, with 10 bases between them. The CDR3 DNA follows: TGTGCCAGCAGCCGTACAGGGTCCTACGAGCAGTACTTC. It encodes CASSRTGSYEQYF.

The chain joins TRBV7-2 to TRBJ1-5, with D possibly being TRBD1 (5 bases). The CDR3 runs to 16 residues. The V end lost 4 bases, the J end lost 2 bases, and 15 bases lay between the germline ends. CDR1 is SGHTA and CDR2 is FQGNSA in the germline V gene. For the CDR3, the DNA is TGTGCCAGCAGCTCGGCCGTGCGGGGGGGCAATCAGCCCCAGCATTTT. Protein product: CASSSAVRGGNQPQHF.

In DNA, the CDR3 is TGTGCCAGTAAGAACAGGGGGCAGTCAGAAGCTTTCTTT. Its translation is CASKNRGQSEAFF. V usage is TRBV11-3 and J usage is TRBJ1-1; 9 bases line up with TRBD1. The CDR3 spans 13 residues. The J segment lost 8 bases and the V segment lost 9 bases, leaving 10 bases of the junction unmatched. From germline, CDR1 is SGHNT and CDR2 YENEEA.

The CDR3 loop is CASSFPGYEQYF. The CDR3 DNA sequence: TGTGCCAGCAGTTTTCCGGGGTACGAGCAGTACTTC. This chain joins TRBV28 and TRBJ2-7; perhaps TRBD2 as D (5 bases). The CDR3 is 12 residues long. The germline V and J ends were trimmed by 3 bases and 4 bases, with 7 bases remaining between them. The germline V gene encodes CDR1 MDHEN and CDR2 SYDVKM. Supplemented by reference TRBV28 and TRBJ2-7, the full variable domain reads DVKVTQSSRYLVKRTGEKVFLECVQDMDHENMFWYRQDPGLGLRLIYFSYDVKMKEKGDIPEGYSVSREKKERFSLILESASTNQTSMYLCASSFPGYEQYFGPGTRLTVT.

The chain is built from TRBV6-6 and TRBJ1-1; D is possibly TRBD1 (6 bases). Trimming shortened V by 1 base and J by 1 base, and 10 bases separated the two germline ends. Germline-derived CDR1 and CDR2 are MNHNY and SVGAGI (reference sequence). The CDR3 extends over 15 amino acids. The CDR3: CASSYLLGANTEAFF. The DNA of the CDR3 is TGTGCCAGCAGTTACTTATTGGGGGCGAACACTGAAGCTTTCTTT.

V usage is TRBV4-1 and J usage is TRBJ1-3; maybe TRBD1 (5 bases). Per the germline V gene, CDR1 is MGHRA and CDR2 is YSYEKL. The V end was cut by 4 bases, the J end by 0 bases, with 13 bases between. The CDR3 loop spans 16 amino acids. The CDR3 spells CASSLQGSPSGNTIYF. The CDR3 DNA follows: TGCGCCAGCAGCCTCCAGGGATCCCCCTCTGGAAACACCATATATTTT.

The V gene is TRBV7-6, the J gene TRBJ2-2, with TRBD2 matching over 7 bases. CDR1 SGHVS and CDR2 FNYEAQ come from the germline V gene. The CDR3 totals 16 residues. V dropped 5 bases and J dropped 9; count of bases not matched to a gene: 15. This CDR3 is CASSPASGDRVRELFF. Written as DNA, the CDR3 is TGTGCCAGCAGCCCTGCTAGCGGTGACCGTGTGCGGGAGCTGTTTTTT.

As to this clone: One end of the junction does not line up with germline, which may come from a read error. The chain carries TRBV7-7 and TRBJ2-3; TRBD1 agrees at 7 bases. The CDR3 has 15 amino acids. Per the germline V gene, CDR1 is SSHAT and CDR2 is FNYEAQ (reference sequence). The CDR3 DNA follows: TGTGCTAGCAGCAGGGACAGTCTAGCAACAGATACGCAGTATTTT. As protein: CASSRDSLATDTQYF. Based on the CDR3 plus reference TRBV7-7 and TRBJ2-3, the full variable domain is GAGVSQSPRYKVTKRGQDVTLRCDPISSHATLYWYQQALGQGPEFLTYFNYEAQPDKSGLPSDRFSAERPEGSISTLTIQRTEQRDSAMYRCASSRDSLATDTQYFGPGTRLTVL.

This clone was counted once. The chain links TRBV15 to TRBJ1-6, with 10 bases lining up with TRBD1. V gave up 0 bases and J gave up 10 bases; unmatched junction bases: 6. The length of the CDR3 is 16 residues. Germline CDR1 and CDR2: LNHNV and YYDKDF (reference sequence). Here the CDR3 reads CATSRDVGTGVSPLHF. The CDR3 nucleotides are TGTGCCACCAGCAGAGATGTCGGGACAGGGGTATCACCCCTCCACTTT.

This chain joins TRBV5-1 and TRBJ2-3; possible D gene TRBD1, 6 bases. The CDR3 covers 14 residues. Germline assignment: CDR1 SGHRS and CDR2 YFSETQ. V gave up 3 bases and J gave up 2 bases, with 10 bases separating them. The CDR3 DNA follows: TGCGCCAGCAGCTCCGGACAGCCCACAGATACGCAGTATTTT. It codes for CASSSGQPTDTQYF.